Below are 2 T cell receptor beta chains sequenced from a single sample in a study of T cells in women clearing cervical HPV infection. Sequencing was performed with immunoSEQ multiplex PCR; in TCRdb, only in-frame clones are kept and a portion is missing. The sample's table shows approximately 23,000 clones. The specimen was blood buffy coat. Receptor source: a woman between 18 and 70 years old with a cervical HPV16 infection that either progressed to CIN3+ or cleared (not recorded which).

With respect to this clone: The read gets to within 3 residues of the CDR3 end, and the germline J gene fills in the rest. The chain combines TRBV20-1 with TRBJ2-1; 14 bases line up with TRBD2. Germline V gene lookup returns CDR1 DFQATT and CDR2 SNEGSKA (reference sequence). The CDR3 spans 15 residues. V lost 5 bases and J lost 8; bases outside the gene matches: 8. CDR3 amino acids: CSAGGTSGSGDEQFF. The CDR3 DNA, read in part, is TGCAGTGCTGGAGGGACTAGCGGGAGTGGGGATGAG.

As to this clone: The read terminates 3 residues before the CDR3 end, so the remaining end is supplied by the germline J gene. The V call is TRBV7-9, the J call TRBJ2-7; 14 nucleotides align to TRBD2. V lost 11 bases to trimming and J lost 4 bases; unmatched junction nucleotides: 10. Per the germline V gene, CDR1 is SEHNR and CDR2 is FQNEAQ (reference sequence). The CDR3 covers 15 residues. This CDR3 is CAGGTSGSPGYEQYF. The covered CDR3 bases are TGTGCCGGGGGGACTAGCGGGAGTCCGGGGTACGAG.